These 21 T cell receptor beta chains came from one sample sequenced in a study. MiXCR, applied by TCRdb to the RT-PCR reads, yields one record per CDR3 protein. The table lists more than 550,000 distinct CDR3 sequences, 14% of them singletons. Specimen: memory CD4+ T cells from blood. Every receptor here comes from a female donor in good health, serving as a healthy control.

Worth noting for this clonotype: At one of its ends the junction is not consistent with the germline gene, which may arise from a read error. V is TRBV6-1 and J is TRBJ2-2, with TRBD2 matching 12 bases. CDR1 and CDR2 (germline): MNHNS, SASEGT. The CDR3 extends over 16 amino acids. The CDR3 region is CTSSEILAGGPGELFF. The CDR3 DNA reads TGTACCAGCAGTGAAATCCTAGCGGGAGGGCCCGGGGAGCTGTTTTTT.

The genes are TRBV7-9 and TRBJ2-3, with a weak D call TRBD1 (6 bases). Between the trimmed V and J ends, which lost 6 bases and 0 bases, there was a span of 16 bases. The CDR3 length is 16 residues. In germline, CDR1 is SEHNR, CDR2 FQNEAQ (reference sequence). The CDR3 sequence is CASRPLTGDSTDTQYF. The CDR3 DNA reads TGTGCCAGCAGACCCCTGACAGGAGATAGCACAGATACGCAGTATTTT.

This clonotype was seen more than once but under ten times. The genes are TRBV20-1 and TRBJ2-3, with 8 nucleotides matching TRBD2. Germline V gene lookup returns CDR1 DFQATT and CDR2 SNEGSKA (reference sequence). The CDR3 spans 17 residues. V lost 0 bases, J lost 1 base, and 9 bases stayed unmatched. In DNA form, the CDR3 reads TGCAGTGCTAGAGATTCGACACCGGGGGGGGGCACAGATACGCAGTATTTT. Translated: CSARDSTPGGGTDTQYF.

V is TRBV24-1 and J is TRBJ2-1; 8 bases line up with TRBD2. The CDR3 totals 15 residues. CDR1 KGHDR and CDR2 SFDVKD come from the germline V gene. V shed 3 bases, J shed 2 bases, and the junction held 2 bases outside the gene matches. The CDR3 here is CATSDPGLAYNEQFF. The DNA for the CDR3 is TGTGCCACCAGTGATCCGGGACTAGCCTACAATGAGCAGTTCTTC.

This clonotype was counted a few times. V gene TRBV4-3 combines with J gene TRBJ1-6; 8 bases map to TRBD1. J lost 9 bases, V lost 4 bases, and 8 bases had no gene match. This CDR3 region has 15 residues. Per the germline V gene, CDR1 is LGHNA and CDR2 is YSLEER. The CDR3: CASSPQTGATSPLHF. CDR3 sequence (DNA): TGCGCCAGCAGCCCCCAGACAGGGGCAACTTCACCCCTCCACTTT.

The genes are TRBV18 and TRBJ1-1; D not resolved. Germline V gene data show CDR1 as KGHSH and CDR2 as LQKENI. The CDR3 runs 14 residues. V lost 2 bases, J lost 3 bases, and 10 bases lay in between. This chain's CDR3 is CASSPRQRDTEAFF. CDR3 DNA sequence: TGTGCCAGCTCACCAAGGCAAAGGGACACTGAAGCTTTCTTT.

The chain couples TRBV6-1 to TRBJ1-4; unclear D gene. Germline values: CDR1 MNHNS, CDR2 SASEGT. This CDR3 region has 10 residues. Trimming took off 10 bases at V and 6 bases at J, with 6 bases between the two ends. CDR3: CATLDEKLFF. CDR3 nucleotides: TGTGCCACCCTTGATGAAAAACTGTTTTTT.

This clonotype was counted only a few times. The rearrangement links TRBV7-9 to TRBJ2-6; TRBD1 might be the D (6 bases). V was shortened by 5 bases and J by 3 bases, with 17 bases between the two germline ends. The CDR3 has 17 amino acids. CDR1 is SEHNR and CDR2 is FQNEAQ in the germline V gene (reference sequence). For the CDR3, the DNA is TGTGCCAGCAGCCCAAAGCAGGGGTCCTTTGGGGCCAACGTCCTGACTTTC. The encoded protein is CASSPKQGSFGANVLTF. Complete variable domain (other parts from reference TRBV7-9 and TRBJ2-6): DTGVSQNPRHKITKRGQNVTFRCDPISEHNRLYWYRQTLGQGPEFLTYFQNEAQLEKSRLLSDRFSAERPKGSFSTLEIQRTEQGDSAMYLCASSPKQGSFGANVLTFGAGSRLTVL.

This clonotype was found a few times. This rearrangement joins TRBV13 to TRBJ1-5; TRBD1 matches at 7 bases. The CDR3 loop spans 16 amino acids. After removal of 0 bases from V and 4 bases from J, the junction contained 6 bases not matched to a gene. Per the germline V gene, CDR1 is PRHDT and CDR2 is FYEKMQ (reference sequence). The CDR3 region is CASSLGRDRLNQPQHF. The CDR3 coding sequence is TGTGCCAGCAGCTTAGGGAGGGACAGACTAAATCAGCCCCAGCATTTT.

The chain joins TRBV20-1 to TRBJ2-7, with D possibly TRBD1 on 7 matching bases. The CDR3 loop spans 14 amino acids. Germline V gene lookup returns CDR1 DFQATT and CDR2 SNEGSKA (reference sequence). V was shortened by 4 bases and J by 7 bases, with 20 bases between the two germline ends. The CDR3 coding sequence is TGCAGTGCTACGAACCGAGGGGGCGCGGGGGAGCAGTACTTC. Translation gives CSATNRGGAGEQYF.

V usage is TRBV20-1 and J usage is TRBJ1-6, with 7 bases fitting TRBD1. The CDR3 has 18 residues. V gave up 0 bases and J gave up 0 bases; unmatched junction bases: 8. Germline V gene sequence: CDR1 DFQATT, CDR2 SNEGSKA (reference sequence). This chain's CDR3 is CSARDIGTDLSYNSPLHF. The CDR3 bases are TGCAGTGCTAGAGATATCGGGACAGATCTCTCCTATAATTCACCCCTCCACTTT.

The chain uses TRBV14 and TRBJ2-1; 10 bases match TRBD2. V was pared by 1 base and J by 5 bases, with 5 bases of the junction left unmatched. CDR1 is SGHDN and CDR2 is FVKESK in the germline V gene. The CDR3 consists of 16 residues. The CDR3 loop reads CASSQGWTSGDNEQFF. The CDR3 DNA reads TGTGCCAGCAGCCAAGGATGGACTAGCGGAGACAATGAGCAGTTCTTC. Supplemented by reference TRBV14 and TRBJ2-1, the full variable domain reads EAGVTQFPSHSVIEKGQTVTLRCDPISGHDNLYWYRRVMGKEIKFLLHFVKESKQDESGMPNNRFLAERTGGTYSTLKVQPAELEDSGVYFCASSQGWTSGDNEQFFGPGTRLTVL.

The chain employs TRBV1 and TRBJ2-7. TRBV1 is listed as a pseudogene. This CDR3 is built from 15 residues. CDR3 sequence reads: CTSSQESGSSYEQYF. CDR3 DNA sequence: TGCACCAGCAGCCAAGAAAGCGGGAGCTCCTACGAGCAGTACTTC.

This clonotype was seen only a few times. This chain joins TRBV20-1 and TRBJ2-1, with D tentatively TRBD2 (6 bases). CDR3 size: 16 residues. Trimming took 2 bases from V and 0 from J, leaving 14 bases between them. The V gene's germline CDR1 is DFQATT and CDR2 SNEGSKA (reference sequence). The CDR3 here is CSARPLRGNSYNEQFF. CDR3 nucleotides: TGCAGTGCTAGACCCTTACGGGGGAACTCCTACAATGAGCAGTTCTTC.

This clonotype was seen a handful of times. The chain links TRBV12-3 or TRBV12-4 to TRBJ2-7; D not certain. Trimming removed 6 bases at V and 7 bases at J, with 13 bases between. The CDR3 has 12 amino acids. The CDR3 region has the DNA TGTGCCAGCAGCTCGGACGTGGGGGAGCAGTACTTC. Its translation: CASSSDVGEQYF.

This rearrangement joins TRBV24-1 to TRBJ2-3, with 11 bases aligning to TRBD1. Germline V lookup: CDR1 KGHDR, CDR2 SFDVKD. The V and J ends lost 8 bases and 4 bases, in that order; junction bases with no gene match: 4. The CDR3 sequence is 14 residues long. The DNA for the CDR3 is TGTGCCACCACCGAGGGACAGGGGGCAGATACGCAGTATTTT. Protein product: CATTEGQGADTQYF.

At least ten counts were recorded for this clonotype. The rearrangement links TRBV7-3 to TRBJ1-1; weak D call: TRBD1 (5 bases). The ends were cut back, 6 bases at V and 1 base at J, with 9 bases in the middle. The CDR3 contains 13 residues. CDR1 and CDR2 (germline): SGHTA, FQGTGA. In DNA, the CDR3 is TGTGCCAGCAGGTTCAGGGAGAACACTGAAGCTTTCTTT. Encoded protein: CASRFRENTEAFF.

This clonotype was picked up many times. This chain connects TRBV6-5 to TRBJ1-1; D gene ambiguous. The germline V and J ends were trimmed by 6 bases and 9 bases, with 17 bases remaining between them. This CDR3 spans 13 amino acids. Germline CDR1 reads MNHEY; CDR2 reads SVGAGI. In nucleotides, the CDR3 is TGTGCCAGCAGGACCGAGCTCCCCCATAAAGCTTTCTTT. It yields the protein CASRTELPHKAFF.

This clonotype was seen at least ten times. The V gene is TRBV20-1, the J gene TRBJ2-3; TRBD2 matches at 14 bases. Trimming cost V 5 bases and J 3 bases; bases outside gene matches: 10. Germline CDR1 reads DFQATT; CDR2 reads SNEGSKA (reference sequence). This CDR3 is built from 17 residues. In DNA form, the CDR3 reads TGCAGTGCTTTTTCCGGGACTAGCGGGAGTATAACAGATACGCAGTATTTT. Residues: CSAFSGTSGSITDTQYF.

This clonotype was observed many times. The chain couples TRBV4-2 to TRBJ2-1, with TRBD2 matching over 9 bases. The CDR3 sequence is 16 residues long. Looked up from germline, CDR1 is LGHNA and CDR2 is YNFKEQ. Trimming removed 1 base from V and 4 bases from J; junction bases left unmatched: 5. The DNA for the CDR3 is TGTGCCAGCAGCCAAGCCGGGACTAGCCCTTACAATGAGCAGTTCTTC. It encodes CASSQAGTSPYNEQFF.

This clonotype has a handful of counts. J is TRBJ2-1 and V is TRBV7-3, with 8 bases aligning to TRBD2. V lost 5 bases and J lost 7; bases outside the gene matches: 4. Germline V gene data show CDR1 as SGHTA and CDR2 as FQGTGA. The CDR3 runs to 13 residues. The CDR3 is CASSPGGGNEQFF. The CDR3 DNA follows: TGTGCCAGCAGCCCGGGAGGGGGAAATGAGCAGTTCTTC.